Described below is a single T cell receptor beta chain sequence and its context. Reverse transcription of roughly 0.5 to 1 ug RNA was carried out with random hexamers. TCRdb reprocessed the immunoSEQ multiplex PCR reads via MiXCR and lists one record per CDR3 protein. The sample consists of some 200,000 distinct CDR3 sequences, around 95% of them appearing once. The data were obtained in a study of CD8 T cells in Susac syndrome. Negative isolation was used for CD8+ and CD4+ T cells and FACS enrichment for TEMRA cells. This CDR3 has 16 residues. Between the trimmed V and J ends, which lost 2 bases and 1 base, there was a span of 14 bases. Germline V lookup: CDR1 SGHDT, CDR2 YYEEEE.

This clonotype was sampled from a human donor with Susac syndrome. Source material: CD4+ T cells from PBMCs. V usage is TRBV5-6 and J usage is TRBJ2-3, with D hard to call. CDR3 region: CASSFAFSQGTDTQYF. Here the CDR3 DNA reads TGTGCCAGCAGCTTTGCGTTTTCCCAGGGCACAGATACGCAGTATTTT.